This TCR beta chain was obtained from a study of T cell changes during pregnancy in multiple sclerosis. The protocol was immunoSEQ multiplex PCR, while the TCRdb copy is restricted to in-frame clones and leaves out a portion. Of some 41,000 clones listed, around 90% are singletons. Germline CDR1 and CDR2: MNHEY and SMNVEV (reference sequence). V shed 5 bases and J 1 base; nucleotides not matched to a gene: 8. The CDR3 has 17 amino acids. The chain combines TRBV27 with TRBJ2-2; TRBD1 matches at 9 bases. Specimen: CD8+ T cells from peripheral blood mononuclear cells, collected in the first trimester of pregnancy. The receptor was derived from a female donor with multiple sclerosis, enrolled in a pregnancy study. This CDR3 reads CASSIVWGQGNTGELFF. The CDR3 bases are TGTGCCAGCAGTATAGTATGGGGACAGGGGAACACCGGGGAGCTGTTTTTT.